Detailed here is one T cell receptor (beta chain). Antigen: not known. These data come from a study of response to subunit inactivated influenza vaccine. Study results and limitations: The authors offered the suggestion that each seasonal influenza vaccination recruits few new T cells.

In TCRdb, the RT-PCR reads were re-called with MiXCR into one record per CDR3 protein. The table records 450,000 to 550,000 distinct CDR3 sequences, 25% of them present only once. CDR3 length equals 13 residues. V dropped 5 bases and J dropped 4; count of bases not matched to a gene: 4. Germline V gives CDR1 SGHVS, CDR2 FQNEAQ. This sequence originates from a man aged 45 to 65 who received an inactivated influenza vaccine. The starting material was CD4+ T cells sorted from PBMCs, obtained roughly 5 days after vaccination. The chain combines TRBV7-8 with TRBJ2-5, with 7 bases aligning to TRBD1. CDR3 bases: TGTGCCAGCAGCAACGACAGGGCAGAGACCCAGTACTTC. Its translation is CASSNDRAETQYF.